The 2 T cell receptor beta chains below come from one sample, sequenced in a study of T cell repertoires in cytomegalovirus infection. These receptors are not linked to any known antigen. MiXCR was run by TCRdb on the reads, yielding one entry per CDR3 protein. The repertoire holds 230,000 or so distinct CDR3 sequences, with 35% to 45% as singletons. Sequenced here: CD8+ T cells from cultured PBMCs, sampled from culture after CMV antigen stimulation. The receptors here all came from a human donor in good health (CMV status not recorded). Some clones in this sample may be carry-over from other donors' samples.

This clonotype came up many times. This rearrangement joins TRBV7-8 to TRBJ2-2; 12 bases align to TRBD2. From germline, CDR1 is SGHVS and CDR2 FQNEAQ. With 3 bases clipped from V and 5 bases from J, the junction kept 4 bases outside the gene matches. This CDR3 region has 16 residues. CDR3 amino acids: CASSFLAGGPTGELFF. CDR3 bases: TGTGCCAGCAGCTTTCTAGCGGGAGGGCCTACCGGGGAGCTGTTTTTT.

V gene TRBV6-8 combines with J gene TRBJ2-2, with 8 bases that match TRBD1. J was trimmed by 3 bases and V by 4 bases; bases with no gene match: 10. Germline V CDR1 and CDR2: MNHGY, SAAAGT. There are 17 residues in the CDR3. CDR3 amino acids: CASSFGPPGQDTGELFF. The CDR3 nucleotides read TGTGCCAGCAGTTTCGGGCCTCCGGGACAGGACACCGGGGAGCTGTTTTTT.